This TCR beta chain was identified in a study of blood T cell repertoires in COVID-19. Study background: Nucleic acid was either cDNA or gDNA, and it came from T cells, B-cell-depleted T cells, or PBMCs.

This CDR3 comprises 18 residues. CDR1 is SNHLY and CDR2 is FYNNEI in the germline V gene. The V gene end was trimmed by 6 bases and the J gene end by 3 bases; junction bases not matched to a gene: 15. Repertoires were generated with immunoSEQ multiplex PCR, while TCRdb's copy carries only in-frame clones and drops some. The sample holds approximately 250,000 clones; around nine tenths are singletons and the top ten take over 10%. This clone was seen a single time. A Seattle source enrolled patients during active infection and followed them longitudinally. The receptor comes from a woman aged 70 to 79 with COVID-19, enrolled during active disease. This chain joins TRBV2 and TRBJ2-7; 12 bases fit TRBD2. Sequencing used peripheral blood. The CDR3 DNA follows: TGTGCCAGCAGCGATATTCCGTTCCGGACTAGCGGGGACTACGAGCAGTACTTC. Its translation is CASSDIPFRTSGDYEQYF. Looking up the rest from reference TRBV2 and TRBJ2-7 gives the full variable domain: EPEVTQTPSHQVTQMGQEVILRCVPISNHLYFYWYRQILGQKVEFLVSFYNNEISEKSEIFDDQFSVERPDGSNFTLKIRSTKLEDSAMYFCASSDIPFRTSGDYEQYFGPGTRLTVT.